A single sample is the source of the 27 T cell receptor beta chains below, sequenced in a study of blood T cells in healthy people across ages. A second PCR of roughly 7 to 11 cycles used a sample-barcoded 5' primer and a J-beta primer mix. TCRdb recomputed calls from the 5' RACE reads with MiXCR, one row per CDR3 protein. The data show about 720,000 distinct CDR3 sequences, 20% to 25% seen once. In addition, the sample was reused for a study of T cells of mothers and their children.

The sample was blood. These TCRs come from a boy aged 10-17 years in good health.

DNA for the CDR3: TGTGCCAGCAGCCAAGAAGCTAGCGGGTACGAGACCCAGTACTTC. This encodes CASSQEASGYETQYF. The rearrangement links TRBV3-1 to TRBJ2-5; TRBD2 aligns across 8 bases. The CDR3 length is 15 residues. Germline lookup yields CDR1 LGHDT and CDR2 YNNKEL (reference sequence). Germline trimming cut 0 bases from V and 5 bases from J; bases unmatched to any gene: 5.

This clonotype turned up a few times. V gene TRBV18 combines with J gene TRBJ2-7; TRBD1 agrees at 9 bases. The CDR3 runs to 13 residues. V lost 3 bases to trimming and J lost 6 bases; unmatched junction nucleotides: 3. Germline V gene sequence: CDR1 KGHSH, CDR2 LQKENI. CDR3 bases: TGTGCCAGCTCACCTAGGACAGGGGTCGAGCAGTACTTC. Translated, it gives CASSPRTGVEQYF. The entire variable domain, with the rest obtained from reference TRBV18 and TRBJ2-7, is as follows: NAGVMQNPRHLVRRRGQEARLRCSPMKGHSHVYWYRQLPEEGLKFMVYLQKENIIDESGMPKERFSAEFPKEGPSILRIQQVVRGDSAAYFCASSPRTGVEQYFGPGTRLTVT.

This rearrangement joins TRBV7-8 to TRBJ2-5; D gene ambiguous. V was shortened by 1 base and J by 5 bases, with 11 bases between the two germline ends. This CDR3 comprises 14 residues. Germline assignment: CDR1 SGHVS and CDR2 FQNEAQ. This chain's CDR3 is CASSLGTPRETQYF. The DNA for the CDR3 is TGTGCCAGCAGCTTAGGGACCCCGAGGGAGACCCAGTACTTC.

V is TRBV4-3 and J is TRBJ2-3; 7 positions agree with TRBD2. The germline V gene has CDR1 LGHNA and CDR2 YSLEER. This CDR3 spans 16 amino acids. J gave up 0 bases and V 0 bases, and 3 bases lay outside the gene matches. The CDR3 loop reads CASSQEDSGSTDTQYF. DNA for the CDR3: TGCGCCAGCAGCCAAGAGGATAGCGGGAGCACAGATACGCAGTATTTT.

The chain carries TRBV12-3 or TRBV12-4 and TRBJ2-5; possible D gene TRBD2, 6 bases. The J call may be incorrect, as the DNA end agrees better with TRBJ2-1. This CDR3 has 14 residues. The chain's CDR3 is CASSPSSAYNEQFF. The CDR3 nucleotides read TGTGCCAGCAGTCCATCTAGCGCGTACAATGAGCAGTTCTTC.

This chain joins TRBV3-1 and TRBJ1-2; tentatively, D is TRBD1 (6 bases). Germline V gives CDR1 LGHDT, CDR2 YNNKEL (reference sequence). The CDR3 runs to 13 residues. V was cut by 5 bases and J by 5 bases, with 12 bases left in between. CDR3 loop: CASSDRSWYGYTF. CDR3 nucleotides: TGTGCCAGCAGCGACAGGTCGTGGTATGGCTACACCTTC.

This clonotype has a handful of counts. This rearrangement joins TRBV25-1 to TRBJ2-1; the D gene could be TRBD1 or TRBD2 (5 bases each). The V gene lost 6 bases and the J gene lost 6 bases, with 15 bases spanning the gap. CDR1 is MGHDK, CDR2 SYGVNS, per germline. This CDR3 is built from 14 residues. CDR3 loop: CASSWDQMGNEQFF. As DNA, the CDR3 is TGTGCCAGCAGCTGGGACCAAATGGGCAATGAGCAGTTCTTC.

This clonotype has a handful of counts. The chain uses TRBV27 and TRBJ2-7, with 8 bases identical to TRBD2. The ends lost 0 bases at V and 1 base at J; junction bases unmatched: 14. Germline loops: CDR1 MNHEY, CDR2 SMNVEV (reference sequence). The CDR3 runs 19 residues. The DNA for the CDR3 is TGTGCCAGCAGTTTATCTGGGCCAAAGGTAGCGGGAAGTTCCTACGAGCAGTACTTC. As protein: CASSLSGPKVAGSSYEQYF.

This clonotype showed up many times. The chain uses TRBV7-8 and TRBJ2-7; no firm D call. CDR3 size: 14 residues. The V gene's germline CDR1 is SGHVS and CDR2 FQNEAQ. V was clipped by 6 bases and J by 6 bases, with 18 bases between them. The CDR3 DNA reads as TGTGCCAGCAGGATTCGAGCCTTAGAGAGCGAGCAGTACTTC. It is translated as CASRIRALESEQYF.

This clonotype has a handful of counts. The chain joins TRBV29-1 to TRBJ2-7; weak D call: TRBD1 (5 bases). Germline loops: CDR1 SQVTM, CDR2 ANQGSEA. The CDR3 has 12 amino acids. CDR3 sequence reads: CGAQQPSYEQYF. The DNA of the CDR3 is TGCGGGGCACAGCAACCCTCCTACGAGCAGTACTTC.

The chain links TRBV7-2 to TRBJ2-2; 8 bases are a match to TRBD2. Germline CDR1 is SGHTA and CDR2 is FQGNSA. The V segment lost 7 bases and the J segment 10 bases; nucleotides outside the gene matches: 17. This CDR3 is built from 16 residues. In nucleotides, the CDR3 is TGTGCCAGCACCAGGAGAGGGGCTAGCGGGTCTGAGGAGCTGTTTTTT. Amino acids: CASTRRGASGSEELFF. The whole variable domain, remainder taken from reference TRBV7-2 and TRBJ2-2, is GAGVSQSPSNKVTEKGKDVELRCDPISGHTALYWYRQSLGQGLEFLIYFQGNSAPDKSGLPSDRFSAERTGGSVSTLTIQRTQQEDSAVYLCASTRRGASGSEELFFGEGSRLTVL.

Of note for this clonotype: At one end the junction does not follow the germline gene, possibly because of a read error. The gene calls are TRBV12-3 or TRBV12-4 and TRBJ1-4; D is unresolved. The CDR3 is made up of 15 amino acids. This CDR3 is CASRPPDLTNEKLLF. In DNA form, the CDR3 reads TGTGCCAGCAGACCCCCCGACTTGACTAATGAAAAACTGCTTTTT.

CDR3 sequence: CATRPYGGQETQYF. The CDR3 region has the DNA TGTGCCACCAGACCCTATGGCGGGCAAGAGACCCAGTACTTC. This chain joins TRBV15 and TRBJ2-5, with a weak D call TRBD2 (5 bases). Looked up from germline, CDR1 is LNHNV and CDR2 is YYDKDF (reference sequence). The CDR3 loop spans 14 amino acids. V lost 6 bases and J 2 bases, leaving 13 bases between the germline ends.

In the case of this clonotype: Just one base apart from a much larger clone, this may be a read error. The chain joins TRBV7-9 to TRBJ2-7, with a weak D call TRBD1 (5 bases). The V and J ends lost 0 bases and 5 bases respectively, with 8 bases between them. CDR1 is SEHNR, CDR2 FQNEAQ, per germline (reference sequence). The CDR3 covers 13 residues. CDR3 loop: CASSLAVGDEQYF. The CDR3 DNA is TGTGCCAGCAGCTTAGCAGTAGGGGACGAGCAGTACTTC.

This clonotype showed up just a few times. This chain links TRBV7-6 with TRBJ2-7; 7 bases map to TRBD2. CDR1 SGHVS and CDR2 FNYEAQ come from the germline V gene. With 3 bases clipped from V and 0 bases from J, the junction kept 8 bases outside the gene matches. The CDR3 has 16 amino acids. The CDR3 here is CASSFGTGGSSYEQYF. CDR3 nucleotide sequence: TGTGCCAGCAGCTTTGGGACGGGCGGGAGCTCCTACGAGCAGTACTTC.

This chain uses TRBV29-1 with TRBJ1-1; the D is unclear. Germline loops: CDR1 SQVTM, CDR2 ANQGSEA. CDR3 length: 12 amino acids. V lost 0 bases and J lost 3, with 5 bases in between. CDR3: CSVEELDTEAFF. Here the CDR3 DNA reads TGCAGCGTTGAAGAGCTAGACACTGAAGCTTTCTTT.

The chain recombines TRBV5-1 with TRBJ2-5, with no clear D. The J call could be wrong; TRBJ2-7 is a better fit for the DNA end. The CDR3 has 16 amino acids. Germline V gene lookup returns CDR1 SGHRS and CDR2 YFSETQ. The DNA for the CDR3 is TGCGCCAGCAGCCCCCCTTTTGGGGTGGCCACCTACGAGCAGTACTTC. Translating gives CASSPPFGVATYEQYF.

The genes are TRBV29-1 and TRBJ2-2; TRBD1 agrees at 10 bases. The CDR3 totals 17 residues. V trimming: 4 bases; J trimming: 4 bases; junction bases outside the gene matches: 12. In germline, CDR1 is SQVTM, CDR2 ANQGSEA. CDR3 in DNA: TGCAGCGTTGGGGACAGGGGAAGTTATGTGGGCACCGGGGAGCTGTTTTTT. Protein product: CSVGDRGSYVGTGELFF.

This clonotype was counted a few times. The chain combines TRBV5-1 with TRBJ2-5; no clear D. The germline V and J ends were trimmed by 6 bases and 1 base, with 10 bases remaining between them. The CDR3 runs to 13 residues. Looked up from germline, CDR1 is SGHRS and CDR2 is YFSETQ. CDR3: CASTADLQETQYF. CDR3 sequence (DNA): TGCGCCAGCACGGCAGACCTCCAAGAGACCCAGTACTTC.

The V call is TRBV20-1, the J call TRBJ1-2; tentative D call: TRBD1 (5 bases). The CDR3 extends over 14 amino acids. Per germline, CDR1 DFQATT and CDR2 SNEGSKA (reference sequence). V was shortened by 0 bases and J by 5 bases, with 13 bases between the two germline ends. The CDR3 DNA reads TGCAGTGCTAGAGATCGGGGAGAGGGGTATGGCTACACCTTC. This codes for CSARDRGEGYGYTF.

The chain has TRBV12-3 or TRBV12-4 and TRBJ2-3, with D unresolved. Trimming stripped 6 bases from V and 4 bases from J, with 14 bases between. The CDR3 has 14 residues. The CDR3, as DNA: TGTGCCAGCAGAGTGGTCAGCATCCCAGATACGCAGTATTTT. It encodes CASRVVSIPDTQYF.

This clonotype was seen a handful of times. This chain links TRBV28 with TRBJ2-1; no reliable D call. With the DNA end fitting TRBJ2-7 better, the J assignment may be wrong. Germline V lookup: CDR1 MDHEN, CDR2 SYDVKM. The CDR3 has 14 amino acids. The CDR3 DNA reads as TGTGCCAGCAGTCCCCTGACTGTCTCCTACGAGCAGTACTTC. Translating it yields CASSPLTVSYEQYF.

V gene TRBV5-1 combines with J gene TRBJ2-7, with a possible D match to TRBD1 (5 bases). This CDR3 spans 12 amino acids. V was cut by 6 bases and J by 1 base, with 8 bases left in between. Germline V CDR1 and CDR2: SGHRS, YFSETQ. The CDR3 DNA is TGCGCCAGCATGGGGCCATCCTACGAGCAGTACTTC. This gives the protein CASMGPSYEQYF. The variable domain in full, with the rest retrieved from reference TRBV5-1 and TRBJ2-7, is KAGVTQTPRYLIKTRGQQVTLSCSPISGHRSVSWYQQTPGQGLQFLFEYFSETQRNKGNFPGRFSGRQFSNSRSEMNVSTLELGDSALYLCASMGPSYEQYFGPGTRLTVT.

The chain uses TRBV7-6 and TRBJ2-5, with D possibly being TRBD1 (7 bases). This CDR3 has 15 residues. Trimming stripped 3 bases from V and 4 bases from J, with 15 bases between. Germline V gene data show CDR1 as SGHVS and CDR2 as FNYEAQ. CDR3 sequence: CASSFKGQGGETQYF. CDR3 DNA: TGTGCCAGCAGCTTCAAAGGCCAGGGGGGAGAGACCCAGTACTTC.

A few counts support this clonotype. The chain joins TRBV20-1 to TRBJ1-1; the D gene is possibly TRBD1 (5 bases). Germline V gene sequence: CDR1 DFQATT, CDR2 SNEGSKA (reference sequence). This CDR3 region has 13 residues. The CDR3 spells CSGAETKFTEAFF. Written as DNA, the CDR3 is TGCAGCGGGGCCGAGACCAAATTCACTGAAGCTTTCTTT.

This clonotype has only a few counts. The rearrangement uses TRBV9 and TRBJ1-2; D not certain. V lost 4 bases and J 2 bases, leaving 18 bases between the germline ends. CDR1 and CDR2 from the germline V gene are SGDLS and YYNGEE. The CDR3 contains 16 residues. CDR3 region: CASSYLTMGSNYGYTF. CDR3 bases: TGTGCCAGCAGCTACCTAACCATGGGGTCCAACTATGGCTACACCTTC.

This clonotype has only a few counts. The rearrangement links TRBV20-1 to TRBJ2-7; TRBD2 agrees at 8 bases. Losses at the gene ends were 6 bases for V and 4 bases for J; bases not matched to a gene: 14. The germline V gene encodes CDR1 DFQATT and CDR2 SNEGSKA (reference sequence). This CDR3 is 15 amino acids long. CDR3 in DNA: TGCAGTGCGTTACCGACCGGGGGGGTAGGGTACGAGCAGTACTTC. Translating gives CSALPTGGVGYEQYF.